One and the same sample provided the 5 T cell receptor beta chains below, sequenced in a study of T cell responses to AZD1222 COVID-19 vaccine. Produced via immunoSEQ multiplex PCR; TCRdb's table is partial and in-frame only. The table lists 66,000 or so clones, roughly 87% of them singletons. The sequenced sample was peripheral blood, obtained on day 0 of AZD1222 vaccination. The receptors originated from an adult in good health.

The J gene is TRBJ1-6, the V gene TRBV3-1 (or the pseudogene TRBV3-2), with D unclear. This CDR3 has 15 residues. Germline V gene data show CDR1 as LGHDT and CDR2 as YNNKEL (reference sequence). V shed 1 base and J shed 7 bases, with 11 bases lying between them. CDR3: CASSQVSGRNSPLHF. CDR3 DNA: TGTGCCAGCAGCCAAGTATCCGGGAGGAATTCACCCCTCCACTTT.

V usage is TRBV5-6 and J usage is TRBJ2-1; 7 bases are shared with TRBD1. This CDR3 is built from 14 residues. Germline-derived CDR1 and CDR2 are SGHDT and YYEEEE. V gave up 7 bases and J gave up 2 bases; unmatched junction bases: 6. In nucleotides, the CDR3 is TGTGCCAGCGACGGGACAGCCACCTACAATGAGCAGTTCTTC. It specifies CASDGTATYNEQFF.

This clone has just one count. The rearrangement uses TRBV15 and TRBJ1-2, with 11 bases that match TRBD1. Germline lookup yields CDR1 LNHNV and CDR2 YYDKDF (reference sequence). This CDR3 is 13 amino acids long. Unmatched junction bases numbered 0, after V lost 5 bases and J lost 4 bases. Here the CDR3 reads CATSGTGGYGYTF. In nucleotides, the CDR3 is TGTGCCACCAGCGGGACAGGGGGCTATGGCTACACCTTC.

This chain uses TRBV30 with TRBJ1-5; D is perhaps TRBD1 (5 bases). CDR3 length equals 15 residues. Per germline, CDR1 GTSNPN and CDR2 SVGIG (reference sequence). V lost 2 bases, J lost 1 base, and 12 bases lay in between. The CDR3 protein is CAWSTSGRSNQPQHF. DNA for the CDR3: TGTGCCTGGAGTACATCAGGGAGGAGCAATCAGCCCCAGCATTTT.

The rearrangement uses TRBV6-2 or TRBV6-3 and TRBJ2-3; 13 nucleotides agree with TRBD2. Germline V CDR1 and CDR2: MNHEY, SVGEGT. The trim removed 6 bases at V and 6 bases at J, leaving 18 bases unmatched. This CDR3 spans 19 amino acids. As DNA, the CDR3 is TGTGCCAGCAGCTCCCCTCGACTAGCGGGGGGCCCCTTGGGGGATACGCAGTATTTT. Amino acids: CASSSPRLAGGPLGDTQYF.